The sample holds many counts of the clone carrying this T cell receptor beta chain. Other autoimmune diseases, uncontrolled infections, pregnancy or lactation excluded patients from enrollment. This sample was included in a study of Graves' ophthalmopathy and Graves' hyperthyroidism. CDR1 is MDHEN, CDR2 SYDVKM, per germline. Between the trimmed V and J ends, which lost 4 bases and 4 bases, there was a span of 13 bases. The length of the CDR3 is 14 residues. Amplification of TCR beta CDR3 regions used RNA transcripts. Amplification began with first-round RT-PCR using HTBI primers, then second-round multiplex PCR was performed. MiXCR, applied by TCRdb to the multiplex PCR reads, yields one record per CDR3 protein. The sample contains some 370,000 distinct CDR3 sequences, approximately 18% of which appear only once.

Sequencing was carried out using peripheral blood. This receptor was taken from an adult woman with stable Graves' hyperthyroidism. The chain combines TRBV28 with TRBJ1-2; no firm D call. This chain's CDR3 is CASSSPADSYGYTF. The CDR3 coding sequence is TGTGCCAGCAGTTCCCCCGCGGATAGCTATGGCTACACCTTC.